This TCR beta chain was recovered during a study of T cells in women clearing cervical HPV infection. As for the study in general: Case blood was drawn a median approximately 21 weeks after lesion detection.

General study findings and limits: Richness differences could reflect unmeasured T-cell content per sample.

Comments on this clone: Its specificity is unknown. The CDR3 end falls 3 residues outside the read, so it is completed with the germline J gene.

TCRdb's table, derived via immunoSEQ multiplex PCR, lists solely in-frame clones and lacks some. The table lists approximately 35,000 clones. Cervical HPV DNA detected by MY09/MY11 PCR, typed by dot-blot. Trimming took off 1 base at V and 7 bases at J, with 19 bases between the two ends. This CDR3 spans 17 amino acids. The sample consisted of blood buffy coat. The source of this sequence is a woman aged 18 to 75 with a cervical HPV16 infection that either progressed to CIN3+ or cleared (not recorded which). The chain recombines TRBV12-3 or TRBV12-4 with TRBJ1-4, with D possibly TRBD1 on 5 matching bases. This chain's CDR3 is CASSLEPLADTGEKLFF. The CDR3 DNA, read in part, is TGTGCCAGCAGTTTAGAACCCCTGGCGGATACAGGTGAAAAA.